This entry lists 28 T cell receptor beta chains sequenced from one sample in a study of CD8+ T cells in alopecia areata. Extraction and reverse transcription of RNA yielded cDNA as the sequencing template. TCRdb's table, derived via immunoSEQ multiplex PCR, lists solely in-frame clones and lacks some. Altogether roughly 110,000 clones were found in the sample, and no singletons occur. Sequencing was carried out using lesional skin. All receptors derive from a C3H/HeJ mouse with alopecia areata. The strain's MHC: H2-k.

This clone turned up a few times. These gene names are mouse names. Partial CDR3 DNA: TGCACCTGCAGTGCAGATCCCTGGGGGGTTGCCCAAGAC. The encoded protein is CTCSADPWGVAQD. The full CDR3 is CTCSADPWGVAQDTQYF. The J gene is TRBJ2-5, the V gene TRBV1, with 8 bases identical to TRBD2. The read terminates 4 residues before the CDR3 end, so the remaining end is supplied by the germline J gene. The ends lost 0 bases at V and 2 bases at J; junction bases unmatched: 7. CDR1 NSQYPW and CDR2 LRSPGD come from the germline V gene (reference sequence). The CDR3 sequence is 17 residues long.

Comment on this clone: Gene names denote mouse genes. The CDR3 end falls 4 residues outside the read, so it is completed with the germline J gene. Other DNA sequences of this sample code for an identical CDR3. The J gene is TRBJ2-7, the V gene TRBV13-3, with 9 bases aligning to TRBD2. The CDR3 spans 13 residues. Germline lookup yields CDR1 NNHDY and CDR2 SYVADS. The CDR3: CASSLDWGYEQYF. The CDR3 bases that were read are TGTGCCAGCAGCCTTGACTGGGGGTAT.

Turning to this clone: Mouse germline and gene names are used. The observed sequence ends 4 residues before the CDR3 terminus, with the missing tail filled in from the germline J gene. This chain uses TRBV1 with TRBJ1-2; possible D gene TRBD1, 5 bases. The CDR3 is made up of 13 amino acids. Germline CDR1 is NSQYPW and CDR2 is LRSPGD (reference sequence). Trimming cost V 3 bases and J 4 bases, with 9 bases left between them. The CDR3 protein is CTCSAQGGSDYTF. CDR3 DNA, as far as it was read: TGCACCTGCAGTGCCCAGGGAGGCTCC. Filled out from reference TRBV1 and TRBJ1-2, the complete variable domain reads VTLLEQNPRWRLVPRGQAVNLRCILKNSQYPWMSWYQQDLQKQLQWLFTLRSPGDKEVKSLPGADYLATRVTDTELRLQVANMSQGRTLYCTCSAQGGSDYTFGSGTRLLVI.

This clone was observed a handful of times. The listed genes are named as in mouse. The CDR3 is cut off 4 residues early in the read; its end comes from the germline J gene. The chain combines TRBV19 with TRBJ2-1, with 10 nucleotides matching TRBD1. V trimming: 0 bases; J trimming: 6 bases; junction bases outside the gene matches: 3. In germline, CDR1 is FNHDT, CDR2 SITEND (reference sequence). The CDR3 covers 15 residues. CDR3 bases read: TGTGCCAGCAGTATAGGCGGGACAGGGGTTGCT. It is translated as CASSIGGTGVA. The whole CDR3 is CASSIGGTGVAEQFF.

This clone was found a few times. TCRdb gives a protein that differs at residue 12 from what the DNA encodes, so the protein here is translated from the DNA. These gene names are mouse names. The read halts 3 residues ahead of the CDR3 end, with the missing end drawn from the germline J gene. This chain connects TRBV1 to TRBJ1-6, with D tentatively TRBD1 (6 bases). TRBJ1-6 is an open reading frame, and its role is uncertain. The CDR3 spans 15 residues. Germline V gene lookup returns CDR1 NSQYPW and CDR2 LRSPGD (reference sequence). Trimming shortened V by 0 bases and J by 10 bases, and 13 bases separated the two germline ends. The part of the CDR3 DNA that was read is TGCACCTGCAGTGCAGATCTGGGGGCTAGATCGCCC. Residues: CTCSADLGARSP. From start to end, the CDR3 is CTCSADLGARSPLYF.

This clone was seen a handful of times. Gene names denote mouse genes. From the germline J gene comes the end of the CDR3, since the read stops 4 residues before it. Other DNA sequences in the same sample also yield this CDR3. This chain connects TRBV13-3 to TRBJ2-5, with a weak D call TRBD1 (5 bases). The CDR3 consists of 14 residues. The germline gives CDR1 NNHDY, CDR2 SYVADS. CDR3 residues: CASSDPQGKDTQYF. The DNA read from the CDR3 is TGTGCCAGCAGTGATCCGCAGGGAAAAGAC.

This clone was seen more than once but under ten times. Here the gene names and germline are mouse. The CDR3 is cut off 4 residues early in the read; its end comes from the germline J gene. This chain uses TRBV13-3 with TRBJ2-7; 7 nucleotides line up with TRBD2. This CDR3 region has 14 residues. Germline values: CDR1 NNHDY, CDR2 SYVADS. Unmatched junction bases numbered 6, after V lost 5 bases and J lost 1 base. CDR3 loop: CASSPLTGSYEQYF. The part of the CDR3 DNA that was read is TGTGCCAGCAGCCCTCTGACTGGGTCCTAT.

As regards this clone: Gene and germline names: mouse. The CDR3 protein is CTCSPWGDDTQYF. The CDR3 DNA, read in part, is TGCACCTGCAGTCCGTGGGGGGATGAC. This rearrangement joins TRBV1 to TRBJ2-5, with TRBD2 matching over 7 bases. The read terminates 4 residues ahead of where the CDR3 ends, so the germline J gene completes it. CDR3 size: 13 residues. Germline values: CDR1 NSQYPW, CDR2 LRSPGD (reference sequence). Full variable domain (missing parts from reference TRBV1 and TRBJ2-5): VTLLEQNPRWRLVPRGQAVNLRCILKNSQYPWMSWYQQDLQKQLQWLFTLRSPGDKEVKSLPGADYLATRVTDTELRLQVANMSQGRTLYCTCSPWGDDTQYFGPGTRLLVL.

In regard to this clone: The listed genes are named as in mouse. The read is 4 residues too short to cover the CDR3 end, so that end is filled in from the germline J gene. This chain connects TRBV3 to TRBJ2-1; 12 bases line up with TRBD2. The CDR3 is made up of 17 amino acids. The ends lost 5 bases at V and 1 base at J; junction bases unmatched: 6. Germline assignment: CDR1 SNHLY and CDR2 FYNGKV (reference sequence). The CDR3 sequence is CASSPDWGGSNYAEQFF. Incomplete CDR3 DNA: TGTGCCAGCAGCCCGGACTGGGGGGGTTCCAACTATGCT.

A remark on this clone: TCRdb's protein and the translated DNA diverge at residue 13; the protein reported here is the translation of the DNA. Each gene name is a mouse one. The CDR3 goes on 3 residues after the read ends, and that part is filled in from the germline J gene. The chain carries TRBV13-3 and TRBJ1-3; 9 positions match TRBD1. Germline loops: CDR1 NNHDY, CDR2 SYVADS. The CDR3 sequence is 16 residues long. The V gene end was trimmed by 0 bases and the J gene end by 3 bases; junction bases not matched to a gene: 4. The CDR3 spells CASSDARQGVGNTLYF. The sequenced CDR3 bases are TGTGCCAGCAGTGATGCGAGACAGGGGGTTGGAAATACG.

This clone was seen many times. Genes and germline are mouse. The sample holds other DNA sequences that translate to the same CDR3. The CDR3 sequence is CTCSAAGGARAEQFF. CDR3 DNA, as far as it was read: TGCACCTGCAGTGCAGCGGGGGGGGCGCGTGCT. The chain joins TRBV1 to TRBJ2-1, with TRBD2 identical over 8 bases. The CDR3 goes on 4 residues after the read ends, and that part is filled in from the germline J gene. The CDR3 consists of 15 residues. V shed 1 base and J 6 bases; nucleotides not matched to a gene: 5. The germline CDR1 and CDR2 sequences are NSQYPW and LRSPGD (reference sequence).

Ten or more counts support this clone. Mouse germline and gene names are used. Read sequence stops 4 residues before the CDR3 end, and the germline J gene provides the missing end. J is TRBJ2-3 and V is TRBV13-3; 12 bases align to TRBD2. The CDR3 covers 16 residues. Germline lookup yields CDR1 NNHDY and CDR2 SYVADS. V gave up 4 bases and J gave up 4 bases; unmatched junction bases: 7. The CDR3 sequence: CASSPPGTGGTETLYF. CDR3 DNA (partial): TGTGCCAGCAGTCCCCCCGGGACTGGGGGGACAGAA.

This clone was picked up a small number of times. At residue 11, the TCRdb amino acid sequence and the translated nucleotide sequence differ, so the protein here is the DNA translation. Gene names and germline match the mouse. The CDR3 extends 3 residues past the end of the read, so its final part is completed from the germline J gene. This chain uses TRBV13-1 with TRBJ1-6; no firm D call. TRBJ1-6 is marked as an open reading frame, function uncertain. V lost 3 bases, J lost 4 bases, and 8 bases lay in between. The germline V gene has CDR1 NSHNY and CDR2 SYGAGN. There are 14 residues in the CDR3. CDR3: CASSGQIYNSPLYF. The sequenced CDR3 bases are TGTGCCAGCAGTGGACAAATATATAATTCGCCC.

A few counts support this clone. Genes and germline come from the mouse. Read coverage stops 4 residues before the CDR3 terminus; the germline J gene supplies the remainder. This chain links TRBV31 with TRBJ2-3; D remains unclear. This CDR3 comprises 12 residues. Per germline, CDR1 GKSSPN and CDR2 SITVG. V dropped 4 bases and J dropped 0 bases, with 5 bases sitting between them. The DNA read from the CDR3 is TGTGCCTGGACAGCTAGTGCAGAA. Its protein is CAWTASAE. The CDR3 in full is CAWTASAETLYF.

This clone was seen many times. The genes are named according to mouse. Coverage ceases 4 residues before the CDR3 finishes, and the germline J gene fills in the end. The chain recombines TRBV13-3 with TRBJ2-2; 9 nucleotides match TRBD2. The CDR3 contains 16 residues. V trimming: 4 bases; J trimming: 0 bases; junction bases outside the gene matches: 4. Germline CDR1 is NNHDY and CDR2 is SYVADS. The CDR3 DNA, read in part, is TGTGCCAGCAGTCGTGACTGGGGGTCAAACACCGGG. Protein sequence: CASSRDWGSNTG. The whole CDR3 sequence is CASSRDWGSNTGQLYF.

This clone was counted a few times. Gene and germline names: mouse. The DNA ends 4 residues before the CDR3 does, and the rest of the CDR3 is filled in from the germline J gene. The chain combines TRBV1 with TRBJ2-7; maybe TRBD1 (6 bases). Germline V gene lookup returns CDR1 NSQYPW and CDR2 LRSPGD (reference sequence). Trimming shortened V by 4 bases and J by 0 bases, and 13 bases separated the two germline ends. The CDR3 runs 15 residues. The CDR3 here is CTCSGPGHSSYEQYF. The CDR3 DNA, read in part, is TGCACCTGCAGTGGGCCGGGACACAGCTCCTAT.

A note on this clone: The protein listed by TCRdb differs at residue 12 from the translated DNA, so the DNA translation is shown. The genes are named according to mouse. The sequenced part of the CDR3 DNA is TGTGCCAGCAGTCAGAGGGACACTTATAATTCGCCC. Amino acid sequence: CASSQRDTYNSP. In full, the CDR3 reads CASSQRDTYNSPLYF. The chain carries TRBV13-3 and TRBJ1-6; maybe TRBD1 (6 bases). The read ends 3 residues early relative to the CDR3; the germline J gene fills the gap. TRBJ1-6 carries the ORF label, with uncertain function. V lost 4 bases to trimming and J lost 4 bases, with 12 bases between them. This CDR3 has 15 amino acids. Germline V lookup: CDR1 NNHDY, CDR2 SYVADS.

Concerning this clone: Gene names are mouse gene names. The read ends 4 residues early relative to the CDR3; the germline J gene fills the gap. The chain recombines TRBV19 with TRBJ2-5; 9 bases align to TRBD2. J gave up 3 bases and V 1 base, and 3 bases lay outside the gene matches. The CDR3 contains 15 residues. Germline V gene sequence: CDR1 FNHDT, CDR2 SITEND (reference sequence). CDR3: CASSIFLGGQDTQYF. The CDR3 DNA, read in part, is TGTGCCAGCAGTATATTTCTGGGGGGGCAAGAC.

About this clone: Gene names and germline match the mouse. The read falls 4 residues short of the CDR3 end, and the missing part is taken from the germline J gene. The rearrangement uses TRBV13-3 and TRBJ2-3; TRBD2 might be the D (6 bases). The CDR3 totals 15 residues. Germline V CDR1 and CDR2: NNHDY, SYVADS. The ends were cut back, 3 bases at V and 0 bases at J, with 11 bases in the middle. The covered CDR3 bases are TGTGCCAGCAGTGCCCGGGACTTTAGTGCAGAA. Residues: CASSARDFSAE. The entire CDR3 sequence reads CASSARDFSAETLYF.

Comments on this clone: Gene names are the mouse ones. Read data end 4 residues before the CDR3 end; the end is taken from the germline J gene. J is TRBJ2-5 and V is TRBV13-3; D not certain. In germline, CDR1 is NNHDY, CDR2 SYVADS. Trimming cost V 3 bases and J 0 bases, with 11 bases left between them. The CDR3 consists of 15 residues. The covered CDR3 bases are TGTGCCAGCAGTGGTCTCGACACTAACCAAGAC. The encoded protein is CASSGLDTNQD. The entire CDR3 protein is CASSGLDTNQDTQYF.

Points on this clone: Germline and genes here are mouse. Here the CDR3 reads CASSPPQNYAEQFF. The CDR3 bases that were read are TGTGCAAGCAGTCCACCACAGAACTATGCT. V is TRBV16 and J is TRBJ2-1; D uncertain. The read ends 4 residues early relative to the CDR3; the germline J gene fills the gap. Trimming pared 6 bases from V and 1 base from J, leaving 10 bases between. This CDR3 comprises 14 residues. CDR1 and CDR2 from the germline V gene are SGHSA and FRNQAP. Full variable domain (remainder filled in from reference TRBV16 and TRBJ2-1): NAGVIQTPRHKVTGKGQEATLWCEPISGHSAVFWYRQTIVQGLEFLTYFRNQAPIDDSGMPKERFSAQMPNQSHSTLKIQSTQPQDSAVYLCASSPPQNYAEQFFGPGTRLTVL.

This clone was seen repeatedly, ten times or more. Gene names denote mouse genes. The CDR3 is cut off 4 residues early in the read; its end comes from the germline J gene. This rearrangement joins TRBV13-3 to TRBJ2-7, with 8 bases matching TRBD1. Germline V gives CDR1 NNHDY, CDR2 SYVADS. The CDR3 runs 12 residues. The CDR3 sequence: CASSQGAHEQYF. The CDR3 DNA, read in part, is TGTGCCAGCAGTCAGGGGGCCCAT.

With respect to this clone: The gene symbols are mouse symbols. The observed sequence ends 4 residues before the CDR3 terminus, with the missing tail filled in from the germline J gene. The chain is built from TRBV13-3 and TRBJ2-5; a weak D match, TRBD1 (6 bases). The CDR3 length is 14 residues. Looked up from germline, CDR1 is NNHDY and CDR2 is SYVADS. CDR3 amino acids: CASSDAGVGDTQYF. Partial CDR3 DNA: TGTGCCAGCAGTGATGCAGGGGTGGGGGAC. Full variable domain (outside the CDR3, taken from reference TRBV13-3 and TRBJ2-5): EAAVTQSPRSKVAVTGGKVTLSCHQTNNHDYMYWYRQDTGHGLRLIHYSYVADSTEKGDIPDGYKASRPSQENFSLILELASLSQTAVYFCASSDAGVGDTQYFGPGTRLLVL.

On this clone: The genes are named according to mouse. The CDR3 end lies 4 residues beyond the end of the read and is filled in from the germline J gene. The rearrangement links TRBV13-3 to TRBJ2-1, with 14 nucleotides matching TRBD2. The CDR3 covers 15 residues. Looked up from germline, CDR1 is NNHDY and CDR2 is SYVADS. The covered CDR3 bases are TGTGCCAGCAGTGAGGGGACTGGGGGGGCCGCT. This encodes CASSEGTGGAA. The whole CDR3 reads CASSEGTGGAAEQFF.

In the case of this clone: All gene names here are mouse names. The read terminates 4 residues before the CDR3 end, so the remaining end is supplied by the germline J gene. The chain is built from TRBV1 and TRBJ1-2; possible D gene TRBD1, 6 bases. Germline CDR1 is NSQYPW and CDR2 is LRSPGD (reference sequence). V was trimmed by 7 bases and J by 0 bases, leaving 12 bases between them. The CDR3 consists of 14 residues. CDR3 DNA, as far as it was read: TGCACCTGCACCCGGGACAAAACAAACTCC. This sequence encodes CTCTRDKTNS. In full, the CDR3 reads CTCTRDKTNSDYTF.

In regard to this clone: Gene labels here are mouse ones. The CDR3 is CASSRDFGPGAYEQYF. The covered CDR3 bases are TGTGCTAGCAGTAGAGATTTTGGGCCAGGGGCCTAT. This chain connects TRBV17 to TRBJ2-7, with D possibly being TRBD1 (6 bases). The CDR3 goes on 4 residues after the read ends, and that part is filled in from the germline J gene. CDR1 is MNHDT, CDR2 YYDKIL, per germline. V lost 0 bases and J lost 2, with 14 bases in between. The length of the CDR3 is 16 residues.

A remark on this clone: These gene names are mouse names. Read coverage stops 4 residues before the CDR3 terminus; the germline J gene supplies the remainder. V and J are TRBV13-3 and TRBJ2-1, with 10 bases lining up with TRBD2. The CDR3 consists of 15 residues. Germline V gene data show CDR1 as NNHDY and CDR2 as SYVADS. V dropped 1 base and J dropped 5; count of bases not matched to a gene: 3. The chain's CDR3 is CASSDLGGQDAEQFF. CDR3 DNA, as far as it was read: TGTGCCAGCAGTGATCTGGGGGGGCAAGATGCT.

This clone was observed a handful of times. Genes here carry mouse names. Read sequence stops 4 residues before the CDR3 end, and the germline J gene provides the missing end. The chain uses TRBV1 and TRBJ2-7, with 7 bases lining up with TRBD1. Trimming cost V 6 bases and J 3 bases; bases outside gene matches: 5. Per germline, CDR1 NSQYPW and CDR2 LRSPGD (reference sequence). The CDR3 is 13 amino acids. The chain's CDR3 is CTCSPTGYYEQYF. Incomplete CDR3 DNA: TGCACCTGCAGCCCGACAGGGTACTAT.